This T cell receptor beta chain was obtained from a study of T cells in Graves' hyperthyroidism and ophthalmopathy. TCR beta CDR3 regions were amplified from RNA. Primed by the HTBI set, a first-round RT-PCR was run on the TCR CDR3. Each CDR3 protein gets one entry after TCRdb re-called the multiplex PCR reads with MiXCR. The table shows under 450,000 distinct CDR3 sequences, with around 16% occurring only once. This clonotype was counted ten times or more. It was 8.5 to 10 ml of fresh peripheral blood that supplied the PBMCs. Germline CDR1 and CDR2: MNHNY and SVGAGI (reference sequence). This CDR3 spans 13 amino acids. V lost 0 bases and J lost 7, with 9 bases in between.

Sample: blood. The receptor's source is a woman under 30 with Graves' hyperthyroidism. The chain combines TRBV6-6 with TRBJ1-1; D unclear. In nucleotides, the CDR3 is TGTGCCAGCAGTTACTCGGGGTCGGTTGAAGCTTTCTTT. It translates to CASSYSGSVEAFF.